This TCR beta chain originates from a study of blood T cell repertoires in COVID-19. This CDR3 spans 14 amino acids. The germline gives CDR1 WNHNN, CDR2 SYGVQD (reference sequence). V trimming: 6 bases; J trimming: 5 bases; junction bases outside the gene matches: 8. Assay used: immunoSEQ multiplex PCR; TCRdb lists only in-frame clones, some missing. Of fewer than 250,000 clones in the sample, approximately 87% were seen once. Sequenced material: peripheral blood. The clonotype originates from a woman aged 70-85 years with acute or convalescent COVID-19. The chain couples TRBV10-1 to TRBJ2-5, with 8 bases aligning to TRBD2. CDR3 sequence reads: CASSAGTRGETQYF. CDR3 nucleotide sequence: TGCGCCAGCAGCGCCGGGACTAGAGGGGAGACCCAGTACTTC.